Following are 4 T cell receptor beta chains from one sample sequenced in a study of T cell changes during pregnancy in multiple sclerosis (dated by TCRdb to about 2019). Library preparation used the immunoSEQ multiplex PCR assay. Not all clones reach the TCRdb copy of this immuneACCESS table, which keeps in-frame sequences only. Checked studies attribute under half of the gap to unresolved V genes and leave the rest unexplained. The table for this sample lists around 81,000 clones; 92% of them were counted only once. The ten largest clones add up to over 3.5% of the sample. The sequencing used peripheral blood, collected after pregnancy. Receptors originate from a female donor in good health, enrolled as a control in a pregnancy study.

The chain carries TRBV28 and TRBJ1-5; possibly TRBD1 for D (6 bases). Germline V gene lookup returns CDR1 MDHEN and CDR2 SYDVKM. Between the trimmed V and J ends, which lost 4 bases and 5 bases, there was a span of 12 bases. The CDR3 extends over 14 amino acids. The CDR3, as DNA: TGTGCCAGCAGTTGGGGGGGGCCGGATCAGCCCCAGCATTTT. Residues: CASSWGGPDQPQHF.

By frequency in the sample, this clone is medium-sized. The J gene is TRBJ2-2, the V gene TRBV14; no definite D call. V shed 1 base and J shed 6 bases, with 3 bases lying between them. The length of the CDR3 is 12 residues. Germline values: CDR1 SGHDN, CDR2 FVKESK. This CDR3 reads CASSQVSGELFF. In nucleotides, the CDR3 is TGTGCCAGCAGCCAAGTATCCGGGGAGCTGTTTTTT.

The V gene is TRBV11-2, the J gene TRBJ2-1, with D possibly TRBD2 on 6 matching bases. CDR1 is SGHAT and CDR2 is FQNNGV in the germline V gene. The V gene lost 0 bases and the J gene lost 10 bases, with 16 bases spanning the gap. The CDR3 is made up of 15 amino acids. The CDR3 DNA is TGTGCCAGCAGCTTAGAGCGGGGCCCCTTTTTGGAGCAGTTCTTC. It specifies CASSLERGPFLEQFF.

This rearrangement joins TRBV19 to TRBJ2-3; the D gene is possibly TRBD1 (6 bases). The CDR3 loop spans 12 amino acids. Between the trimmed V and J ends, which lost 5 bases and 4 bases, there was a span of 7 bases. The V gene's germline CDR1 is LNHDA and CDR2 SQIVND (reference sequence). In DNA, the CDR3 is TGTGCCAGTAGTCAGGGGCCAGATACGCAGTATTTT. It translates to CASSQGPDTQYF.